In this sample, the clone carrying this TCR beta chain turned up once. Per the study methods: Using reference gene primer amplification, nucleated cell counts were estimated. Only in-frame clones appear in the TCRdb table, and some are missing; sequencing was by immunoSEQ multiplex PCR. For V, J and clone size, that table is used; D and trimming come from the DNA. Of under 300,000 clones in the sample, about 89% were seen once. The sample belongs to a study of blood T cell repertoires in COVID-19. Study as a whole: Researchers got acute and convalescent COVID-19 samples from the United States, Italy and Spain. Sources were T cells, B-cell-depleted T cells, or PBMCs; the material itself was cDNA or gDNA.

J lost 8 bases, V lost 4 bases, and 14 bases had no gene match. Germline V gene data show CDR1 as SGHRS and CDR2 as YFSETQ. This CDR3 has 16 residues. Material: peripheral blood. This chain links TRBV5-1 with TRBJ2-3; 9 nucleotides agree with TRBD2. The sequence was collected from a middle-aged man with acute or convalescent COVID-19. The CDR3 DNA sequence: TGCGCCAGCAGCCCCCGGGGCAGCGGGGGGTCCTTTACGCAGTATTTT. This gives the protein CASSPRGSGGSFTQYF.